The 18 T cell receptor beta chains in this list originate from one sample, sequenced in a study of cytomegalovirus exposure and HLA in healthy donors (dated by TCRdb to about 2017). Library prep was done by the immunoSEQ multiplex PCR assay. For the multiplex PCR, a mixture combining 60 forward primers for TCR Vbeta segments and 13 reverse primers for TCR Jbeta segments was used. TCRdb stores this immuneACCESS table with in-frame sequences only. Part of the clones is absent; in the studies checked, under half of the shortfall reflects unresolved V genes, and no reason is known for the rest. A total of around 100,000 clones appear in this sample, less than 70% of them only once. The top ten clones comprise about 2.2% of the sample. The sample comprised PBMCs. The source is a woman aged 25 to 39 in good health and CMV-seronegative.

The rearrangement joins TRBV28 to TRBJ1-4, with TRBD1 as a possible D gene (6 bases). Per germline, CDR1 MDHEN and CDR2 SYDVKM. The CDR3 length is 15 residues. V shed 3 bases and J shed 4 bases, with 12 bases lying between them. CDR3 nucleotides: TGTGCCAGCAGTTTTTCTGGACAGATTAATGAAAAACTGTTTTTT. Its protein product is CASSFSGQINEKLFF.

This clone was seen a single time. The J gene is TRBJ2-4, the V gene TRBV2; D ambiguous. This CDR3 is 14 amino acids long. V was trimmed by 1 base and J by 0 bases, leaving 4 bases between them. Germline CDR1 and CDR2: SNHLY and FYNNEI. The CDR3 DNA sequence: TGTGCCAGCAGTGAAGATCTAGCCAAAAACATTCAGTACTTC. This encodes CASSEDLAKNIQYF.

CDR3 DNA sequence: TGCAGCGCCAGGACAGGCAGCTCTGGAAACACCATATATTTT. Its protein is CSARTGSSGNTIYF. J is TRBJ1-3 and V is TRBV29-1; 7 nucleotides agree with TRBD1. Germline V gene lookup returns CDR1 SQVTM and CDR2 ANQGSEA. The CDR3 length is 14 residues. J lost 0 bases, V lost 7 bases, and 6 bases had no gene match.

This chain uses TRBV18 with TRBJ1-5; 8 bases map to TRBD1. Trimming cost V 2 bases and J 6 bases; bases outside gene matches: 6. The CDR3 is made up of 15 amino acids. The V gene's germline CDR1 is KGHSH and CDR2 LQKENI. The CDR3 region is CASSPKDRETQPQHF. CDR3 DNA sequence: TGTGCCAGCTCACCAAAGGACAGGGAAACTCAGCCCCAGCATTTT.

The chain carries TRBV25-1 and TRBJ2-5, with TRBD1 identical over 7 bases. The DNA end is more similar to TRBJ2-7, so the J call may be wrong. This CDR3 spans 12 amino acids. Germline CDR1 is MGHDK and CDR2 is SYGVNS. The CDR3 reads CASSSDRYEQYF. The CDR3 region has the DNA TGTGCCAGCAGCTCGGACAGGTACGAGCAGTACTTC.

The rearrangement joins TRBV5-6 to TRBJ2-7, with D possibly being TRBD2 (6 bases). Germline loops: CDR1 SGHDT, CDR2 YYEEEE. This CDR3 comprises 14 residues. Between the trimmed V and J ends, which lost 6 bases and 2 bases, there was a span of 15 bases. CDR3 loop: CASKLAGSAYEQYF. For the CDR3, the DNA is TGTGCCAGCAAACTGGCGGGATCTGCCTACGAGCAGTACTTC.

This clone was counted only a few times. V gene TRBV28 combines with J gene TRBJ2-1; D is possibly TRBD2 (5 bases). CDR1 is MDHEN, CDR2 SYDVKM, per germline. The ends were cut back, 6 bases at V and 7 bases at J, with 7 bases in the middle. The CDR3 is 11 residues long. The CDR3 DNA is TGTGCCAGCAGGGGAGCTAATGAGCAGTTCTTC. It encodes CASRGANEQFF. The full variable domain, completed using reference TRBV28 and TRBJ2-1, is DVKVTQSSRYLVKRTGEKVFLECVQDMDHENMFWYRQDPGLGLRLIYFSYDVKMKEKGDIPEGYSVSREKKERFSLILESASTNQTSMYLCASRGANEQFFGPGTRLTVL.

This clone turned up a few times. V gene TRBV5-1 combines with J gene TRBJ2-1; D may be TRBD1 (5 bases). V was shortened by 0 bases and J by 5 bases, with 18 bases between the two germline ends. CDR3 length equals 17 residues. The germline CDR1 and CDR2 sequences are SGHRS and YFSETQ. In nucleotides, the CDR3 is TGCGCCAGCAGCTTGGCTTTGGGGCCGCACCCCCACAATGAGCAGTTCTTC. Its translation: CASSLALGPHPHNEQFF.

This chain joins TRBV10-3 and TRBJ2-3, with D perhaps matching TRBD2 (5 bases). The CDR3 extends over 17 amino acids. CDR1 ENHRY and CDR2 SYGVKD come from the germline V gene. Trimming removed 2 bases at V and 6 bases at J, with 21 bases between. CDR3 coding DNA: TGTGCCATCAGTGAGCCGCGGGTTTGGAGGCCGGAGGATACGCAGTATTTT. Translating it yields CAISEPRVWRPEDTQYF.

The chain couples TRBV6-1 to TRBJ1-2, with D possibly TRBD1 on 5 matching bases. The V end was cut by 3 bases, the J end by 7 bases, with 12 bases between. The length of the CDR3 is 13 residues. The germline gives CDR1 MNHNS, CDR2 SASEGT. In DNA, the CDR3 is TGTGCCAGCAGTGACAGGGTAATAGGTGGCTACACCTTC. Translated: CASSDRVIGGYTF.

The chain has TRBV30 and TRBJ2-1; 9 nucleotides agree with TRBD2. The CDR3 extends over 18 amino acids. After removal of 1 base from V and 7 bases from J, the junction contained 17 bases not matched to a gene. The germline V gene encodes CDR1 GTSNPN and CDR2 SVGIG (reference sequence). CDR3 loop: CAWSGGRSSGVRRNEQFF. CDR3 bases: TGTGCCTGGAGTGGTGGGAGATCTAGCGGGGTGCGGCGTAATGAGCAGTTCTTC.

J is TRBJ1-4 and V is TRBV18; weak D call: TRBD1 (6 bases). Germline CDR1 and CDR2: KGHSH and LQKENI. The CDR3 totals 15 residues. The V and J ends lost 5 bases and 7 bases respectively, with 17 bases between them. The CDR3 DNA is TGTGCCAGCTCAAACAGGGCCGTAGAGAGTGAAAAACTGTTTTTT. Protein product: CASSNRAVESEKLFF.

The gene calls are TRBV11-2 and TRBJ2-5; possible D gene TRBD2, 6 bases. The germline V gene encodes CDR1 SGHAT and CDR2 FQNNGV. The ends were cut back, 4 bases at V and 2 bases at J, with 8 bases in the middle. The CDR3 extends over 13 amino acids. The CDR3 here is CASSSGVQETQYF. The CDR3 nucleotides are TGTGCCAGCAGCTCGGGGGTTCAAGAGACCCAGTACTTC.

This clone was observed a single time. The chain has TRBV27 and TRBJ2-3, with D maybe TRBD2 (5 bases). CDR3 length: 16 amino acids. The V gene's germline CDR1 is MNHEY and CDR2 SMNVEV (reference sequence). V gave up 5 bases and J gave up 1 base, with 16 bases separating them. As DNA, the CDR3 is TGTGCCAGCAGTCTAGTCCGGACTTCGCGCACAGATACGCAGTATTTT. Protein sequence: CASSLVRTSRTDTQYF.

The chain recombines TRBV6-5 with TRBJ2-5, with 10 bases matching TRBD2. Germline V gives CDR1 MNHEY, CDR2 SVGAGI. V trimming: 4 bases; J trimming: 5 bases; junction bases outside the gene matches: 10. The CDR3 is made up of 16 amino acids. CDR3 coding DNA: TGTGCCAGCAGTTCCTACCATAGCGGGAGGAGGGAGACCCAGTACTTC. Its protein is CASSSYHSGRRETQYF.

The chain has TRBV5-1 and TRBJ2-1; 9 bases map to TRBD2. The CDR3 covers 15 residues. CDR1 and CDR2 (germline): SGHRS, YFSETQ. Trimming took 6 bases from V and 4 from J; bases not matched to a gene: 8. The CDR3 bases are TGCGCCAGCACCTATAGCGGGAGCCTTTACAATGAGCAGTTCTTC. Encoded protein: CASTYSGSLYNEQFF.

The rearrangement uses TRBV27 and TRBJ1-2, with TRBD1 identical over 9 bases. The CDR3 runs 15 residues. In germline, CDR1 is MNHEY, CDR2 SMNVEV (reference sequence). The V segment lost 5 bases and the J segment 0 bases; nucleotides outside the gene matches: 4. The CDR3 nucleotides read TGTGCCAGCAGTCCCCGGACAGGGGCTAACTATGGCTACACCTTC. This gives the protein CASSPRTGANYGYTF.

The V and J genes are TRBV9 and TRBJ1-1; 7 bases map to TRBD1. The J segment lost 11 bases and the V segment lost 4 bases, leaving 11 bases of the junction unmatched. The CDR3 runs to 13 residues. The germline V gene has CDR1 SGDLS and CDR2 YYNGEE. For the CDR3, the DNA is TGTGCCAGCAGCATCTCCACAGGGGTGCGTGCTTTCTTT. Its protein is CASSISTGVRAFF.